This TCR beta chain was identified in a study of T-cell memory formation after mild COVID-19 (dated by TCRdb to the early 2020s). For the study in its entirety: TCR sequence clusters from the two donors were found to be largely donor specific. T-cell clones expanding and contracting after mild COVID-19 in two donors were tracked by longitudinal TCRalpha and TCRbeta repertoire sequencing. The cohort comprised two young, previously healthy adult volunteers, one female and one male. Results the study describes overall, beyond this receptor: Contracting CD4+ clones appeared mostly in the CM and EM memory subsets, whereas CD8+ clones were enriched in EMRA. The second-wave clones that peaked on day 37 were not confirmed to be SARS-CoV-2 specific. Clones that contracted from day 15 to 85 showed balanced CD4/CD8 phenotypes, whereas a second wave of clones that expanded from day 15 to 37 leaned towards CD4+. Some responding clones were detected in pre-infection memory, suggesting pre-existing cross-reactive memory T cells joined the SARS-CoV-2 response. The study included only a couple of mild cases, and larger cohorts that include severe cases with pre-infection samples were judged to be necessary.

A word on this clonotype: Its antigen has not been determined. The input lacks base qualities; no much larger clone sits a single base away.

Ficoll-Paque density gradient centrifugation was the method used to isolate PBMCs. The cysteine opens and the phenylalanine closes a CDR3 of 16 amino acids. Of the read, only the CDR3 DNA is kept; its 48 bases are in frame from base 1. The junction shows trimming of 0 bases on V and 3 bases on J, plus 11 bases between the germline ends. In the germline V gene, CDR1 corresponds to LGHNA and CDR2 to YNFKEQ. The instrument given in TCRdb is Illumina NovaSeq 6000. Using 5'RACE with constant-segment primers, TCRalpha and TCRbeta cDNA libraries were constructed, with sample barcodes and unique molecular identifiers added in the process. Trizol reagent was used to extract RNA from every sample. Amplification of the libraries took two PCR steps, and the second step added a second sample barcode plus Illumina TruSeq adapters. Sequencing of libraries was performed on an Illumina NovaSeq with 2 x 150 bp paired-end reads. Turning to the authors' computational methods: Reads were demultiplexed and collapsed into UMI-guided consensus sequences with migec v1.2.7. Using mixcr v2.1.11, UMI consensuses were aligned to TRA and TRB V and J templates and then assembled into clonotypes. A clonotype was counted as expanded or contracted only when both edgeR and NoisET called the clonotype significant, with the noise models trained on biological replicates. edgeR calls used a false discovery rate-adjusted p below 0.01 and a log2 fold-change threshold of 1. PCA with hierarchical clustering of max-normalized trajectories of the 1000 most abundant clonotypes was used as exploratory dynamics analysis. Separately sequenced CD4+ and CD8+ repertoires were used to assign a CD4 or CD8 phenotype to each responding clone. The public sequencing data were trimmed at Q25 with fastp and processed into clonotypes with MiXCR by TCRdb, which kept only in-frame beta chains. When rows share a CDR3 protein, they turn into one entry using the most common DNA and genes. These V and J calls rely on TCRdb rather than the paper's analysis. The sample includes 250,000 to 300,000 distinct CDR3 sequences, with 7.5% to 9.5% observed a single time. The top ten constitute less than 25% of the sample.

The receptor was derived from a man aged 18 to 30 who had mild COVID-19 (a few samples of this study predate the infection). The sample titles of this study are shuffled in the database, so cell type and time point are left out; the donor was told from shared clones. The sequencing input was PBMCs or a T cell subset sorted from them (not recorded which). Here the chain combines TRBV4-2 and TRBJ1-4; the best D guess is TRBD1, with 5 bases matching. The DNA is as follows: TGTGCCAGCAGCCAAGATTTGCCGACAGCTAATGAAAAACTGTTTTTT. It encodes CASSQDLPTANEKLFF.